The entry that follows covers one T cell receptor beta chain sequence. As yet, its antigen is unknown. The sample originates from a study of vaccination and CD4 T cells after COVID-19. The wider study: Post-COVID specimens were obtained a median about 95 days after diagnosis (range 35 to 161). Control cultures, each given a CEFX pool, an HIV-1 Nef pool, or no peptide, were included. Study-level points and caveats: Post-vaccination reactive clonotypes (median approximately 38) did not differ significantly from post-infection (under 22).

The Oncomine TCR Beta short-read assay generated sequence data from the DNA of cultured CD4+ T cells. TCRdb redid the calling of the PCR reads with MiXCR, one entry per CDR3 protein. This sample carries approximately 20,000 distinct CDR3 sequences, over 40% of them seen once, and the ten largest clones take roughly 2.6%. Treatment in this sample: roughly 11-day PBMC culture with coronavirus spike peptide pools or control peptides (ViraFEST assay). With approximately nine days of culture completed, CD4+ T cells were isolated by negative selection. Sequencing was performed on CD4+ T cells from blood, cultured in vitro, taken after SARS-CoV-2 vaccination. The sequence was obtained from a human donor who had recovered from COVID-19.

CDR3 region: CASSLEGQGAIEAFF. The CDR3 nucleotides read TGTGCCAGCAGCTTAGAGGGACAGGGGGCTATTGAAGCTTTCTTT. This sequence joins TRBV7-2 and TRBJ1-1; 12 bases are a match to TRBD1. The germline V gene encodes CDR1 SGHTA and CDR2 FQGNSA. V gave up 1 base and J gave up 7 bases; unmatched junction bases: 4. The CDR3 is made up of 15 amino acids.